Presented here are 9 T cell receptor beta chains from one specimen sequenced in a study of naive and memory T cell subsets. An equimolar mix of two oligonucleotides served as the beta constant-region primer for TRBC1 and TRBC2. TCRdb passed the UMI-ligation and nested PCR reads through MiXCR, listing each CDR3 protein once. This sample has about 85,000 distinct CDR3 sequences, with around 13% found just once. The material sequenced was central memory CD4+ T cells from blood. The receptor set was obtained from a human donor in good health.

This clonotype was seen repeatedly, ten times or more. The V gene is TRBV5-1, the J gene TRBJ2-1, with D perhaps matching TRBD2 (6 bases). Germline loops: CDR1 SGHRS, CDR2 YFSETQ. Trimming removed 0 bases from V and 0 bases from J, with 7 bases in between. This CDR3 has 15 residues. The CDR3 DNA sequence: TGCGCCAGCAGCTTGGAGACTAGCTCCTACAATGAGCAGTTCTTC. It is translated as CASSLETSSYNEQFF.

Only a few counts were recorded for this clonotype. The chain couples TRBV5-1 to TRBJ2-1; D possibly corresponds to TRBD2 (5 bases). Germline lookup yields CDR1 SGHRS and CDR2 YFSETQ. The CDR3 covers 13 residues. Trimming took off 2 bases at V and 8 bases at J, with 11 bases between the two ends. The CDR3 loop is CASSFATTHEQFF. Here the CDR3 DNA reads TGCGCCAGCAGCTTCGCGACTACACATGAGCAGTTCTTC.

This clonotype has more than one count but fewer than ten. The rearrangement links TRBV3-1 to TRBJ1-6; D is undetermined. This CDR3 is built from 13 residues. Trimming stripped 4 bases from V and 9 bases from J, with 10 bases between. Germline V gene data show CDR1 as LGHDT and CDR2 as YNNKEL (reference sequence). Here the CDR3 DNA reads TGTGCCAGCAGCCTTCCCGGGTTTTCACCCCTCCACTTT. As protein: CASSLPGFSPLHF. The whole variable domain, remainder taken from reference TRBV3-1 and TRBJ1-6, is DTAVSQTPKYLVTQMGNDKSIKCEQNLGHDTMYWYKQDSKKFLKIMFSYNNKELIINETVPNRFSPKSPDKAHLNLHINSLELGDSAVYFCASSLPGFSPLHFGNGTRLTVT.

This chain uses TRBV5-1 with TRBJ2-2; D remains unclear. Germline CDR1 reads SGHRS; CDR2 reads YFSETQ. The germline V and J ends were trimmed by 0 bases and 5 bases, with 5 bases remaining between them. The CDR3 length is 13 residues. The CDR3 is CASSLVMTGELFF. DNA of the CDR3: TGCGCCAGCAGCTTGGTGATGACCGGGGAGCTGTTTTTT.

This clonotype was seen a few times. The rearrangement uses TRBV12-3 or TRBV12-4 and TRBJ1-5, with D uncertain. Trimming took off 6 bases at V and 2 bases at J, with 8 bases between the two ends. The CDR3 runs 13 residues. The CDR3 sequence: CASSAGGNQPQHF. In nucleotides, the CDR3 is TGTGCCAGCAGCGCCGGTGGCAATCAGCCCCAGCATTTT.

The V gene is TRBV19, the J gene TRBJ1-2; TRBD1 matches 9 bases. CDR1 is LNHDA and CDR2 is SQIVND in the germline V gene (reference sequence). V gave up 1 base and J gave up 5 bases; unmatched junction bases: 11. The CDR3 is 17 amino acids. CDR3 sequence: CASSIGYRGRHGYGYTF. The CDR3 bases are TGTGCCAGTAGTATAGGATACAGGGGGCGCCACGGATATGGCTACACCTTC.

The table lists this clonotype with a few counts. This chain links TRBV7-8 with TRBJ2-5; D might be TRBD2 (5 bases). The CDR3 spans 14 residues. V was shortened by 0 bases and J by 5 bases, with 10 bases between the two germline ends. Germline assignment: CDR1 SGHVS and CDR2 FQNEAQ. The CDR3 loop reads CASSLAGVPETQYF. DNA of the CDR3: TGTGCCAGCAGCTTAGCGGGAGTTCCCGAGACCCAGTACTTC.

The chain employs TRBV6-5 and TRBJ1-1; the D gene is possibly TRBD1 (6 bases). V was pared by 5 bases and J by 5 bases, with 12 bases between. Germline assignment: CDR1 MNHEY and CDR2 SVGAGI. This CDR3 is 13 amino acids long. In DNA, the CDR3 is TGTGCCAGCAGTCCTCCACAGGGTACTGAAGCTTTCTTT. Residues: CASSPPQGTEAFF.

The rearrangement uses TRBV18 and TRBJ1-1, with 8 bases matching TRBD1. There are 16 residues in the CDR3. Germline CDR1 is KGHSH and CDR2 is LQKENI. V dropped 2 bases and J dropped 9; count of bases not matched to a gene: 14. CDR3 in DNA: TGTGCCAGCTCACCAGCAAACTCCCCCGGACAGGGACAAGCTTTCTTT. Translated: CASSPANSPGQGQAFF. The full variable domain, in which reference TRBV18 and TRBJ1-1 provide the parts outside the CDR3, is NAGVMQNPRHLVRRRGQEARLRCSPMKGHSHVYWYRQLPEEGLKFMVYLQKENIIDESGMPKERFSAEFPKEGPSILRIQQVVRGDSAAYFCASSPANSPGQGQAFFGQGTRLTVV.